One T cell receptor (beta chain) is described in this entry. Germline is not matched at one junction end, which may reflect a read error. The data were obtained in a study of identical twins. The CDR3 contains 15 residues. Per the germline V gene, CDR1 is MNHEY and CDR2 is SVGAGI. TCRdb passed the 5' RACE reads through MiXCR, listing each CDR3 protein once. There are under 300,000 distinct CDR3 sequences in the sample; over 5.5% occur only once, and 13% to 15% lies in the top ten. This sample also belongs to another study, concerning T cells expressing NK-cell markers. That work states: Restriction of the sorted population to alpha-beta TCR T cells was achieved in several experiments with an anti-gamma-delta TCR antibody.

This chain joins TRBV6-5 and TRBJ1-1, with D maybe TRBD1 (5 bases). Sequencing used CD8+ T cells sorted from blood. This receptor was taken from a woman younger than 35 in good health. CDR3 amino acids: CASGYSEGTSTEAFF. CDR3 nucleotide sequence: TGTGCCAGCGGTTACTCGGAGGGGACGAGCACTGAAGCTTTCTTT.